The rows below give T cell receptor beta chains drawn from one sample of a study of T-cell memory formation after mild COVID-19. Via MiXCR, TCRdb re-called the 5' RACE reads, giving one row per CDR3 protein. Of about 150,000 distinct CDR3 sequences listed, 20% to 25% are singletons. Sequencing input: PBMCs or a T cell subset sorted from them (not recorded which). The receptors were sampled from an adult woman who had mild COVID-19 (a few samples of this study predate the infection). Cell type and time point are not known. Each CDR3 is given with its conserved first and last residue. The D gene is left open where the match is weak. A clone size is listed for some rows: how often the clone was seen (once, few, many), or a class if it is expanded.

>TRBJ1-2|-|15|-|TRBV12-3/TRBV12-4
CASSSPTTVFYGYTF
TGTGCCAGCAGTTCCCCGACGACAGTCTTCTATGGCTACACCTTC
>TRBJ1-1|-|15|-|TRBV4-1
CASSQLVQGNTEAFF
TGCGCCAGCAGCCAATTAGTACAGGGAAACACTGAAGCTTTCTTT
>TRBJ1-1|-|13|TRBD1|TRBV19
CASRKTGDTEAFF
TGTGCCAGTAGGAAAACAGGGGACACTGAAGCTTTCTTT
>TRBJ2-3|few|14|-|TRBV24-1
CATSAGVGTDTQYF
TGTGCCACCAGTGCGGGAGTTGGGACAGATACGCAGTATTTT
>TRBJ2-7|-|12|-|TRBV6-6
CASSGLDATLAF
TGTGCCAGCAGTGGCTTGGATGCAACCCTTGCCTTC
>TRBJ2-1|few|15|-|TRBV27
CASSKAGPWGNEQFF
TGTGCCAGCAGCAAAGCGGGTCCCTGGGGCAATGAGCAGTTCTTC
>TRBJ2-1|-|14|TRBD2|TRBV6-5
CASSYAGGSNEQFF
TGTGCCAGCAGTTACGCGGGAGGAAGCAATGAGCAGTTCTTC
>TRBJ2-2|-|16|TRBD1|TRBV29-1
CSVETGTGPTPGELFF
TGCAGCGTTGAGACCGGGACAGGTCCGACGCCCGGGGAGCTGTTTTTT
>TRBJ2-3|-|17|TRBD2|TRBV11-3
CASSLWGGGPNEDTQYF
TGTGCCAGCAGCTTATGGGGCGGGGGGCCTAATGAAGATACGCAGTATTTT
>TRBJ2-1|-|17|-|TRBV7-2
CASSSPTSRNGIDEQFF
TGTGCCAGCAGCTCACCAACGTCTCGCAACGGGATCGATGAGCAGTTCTTC
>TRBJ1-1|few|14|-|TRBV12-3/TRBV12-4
CASSLEVSDTEAFF
TGTGCCAGCAGTTTAGAGGTTTCGGACACTGAAGCTTTCTTT
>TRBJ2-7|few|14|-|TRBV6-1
CASRKVSSSYEQYF
TGTGCCAGCAGAAAAGTGTCTAGCTCCTACGAGCAGTACTTC
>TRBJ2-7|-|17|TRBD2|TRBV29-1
CSVEAHIAGQGLYEQYF
TGCAGCGTTGAAGCTCATATAGCGGGTCAGGGACTCTACGAGCAGTACTTC
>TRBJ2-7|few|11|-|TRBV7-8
CASQGNYEQYF
TGTGCCAGCCAGGGGAATTACGAGCAGTACTTC
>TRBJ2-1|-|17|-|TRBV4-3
CASSQEPGRLSYNEQFF
TGCGCCAGCAGCCAAGAGCCGGGAAGACTCTCCTACAATGAGCAGTTCTTC
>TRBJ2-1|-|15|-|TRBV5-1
CASSDGTGAYNEQFF
TGCGCCAGCAGTGATGGGACGGGAGCCTACAATGAGCAGTTCTTC
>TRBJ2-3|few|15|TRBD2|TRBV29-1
CSVEGLAQTRDTQYF
TGCAGCGTTGAAGGACTAGCGCAAACTCGGGATACGCAGTATTTT
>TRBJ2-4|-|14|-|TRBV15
CATSRERGWDIQYF
TGTGCCACCAGCAGAGAGCGGGGTTGGGACATTCAGTACTTC
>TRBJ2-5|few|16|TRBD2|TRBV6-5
CASSTGLAGGRETQYF
TGTGCCAGCAGTACAGGACTAGCGGGAGGGAGAGAGACCCAGTACTTC
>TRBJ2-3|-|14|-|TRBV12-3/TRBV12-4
CASSLARSTDTQYF
TGTGCCAGCAGTTTAGCACGTAGCACAGATACGCAGTATTTT
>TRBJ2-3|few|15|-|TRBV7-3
CASSLFPGGTDTQYF
TGTGCCAGCAGCTTATTTCCGGGCGGCACAGATACGCAGTATTTT
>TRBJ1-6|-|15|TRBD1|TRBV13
CASSNGQGRNSPLHF
TGTGCCAGCAGCAATGGACAGGGGAGGAATTCACCCCTCCACTTT
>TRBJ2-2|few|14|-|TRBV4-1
CASSGGLFTGELFF
TGCGCCAGCAGCGGGGGACTTTTCACCGGGGAGCTGTTTTTT
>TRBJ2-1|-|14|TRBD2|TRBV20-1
CSARGLAGEWEQFF
TGCAGTGCCCGGGGCCTAGCGGGAGAATGGGAGCAGTTCTTC
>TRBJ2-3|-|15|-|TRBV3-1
CASKRRGDSGDTQYF
TGTGCCAGCAAAAGGAGAGGGGACTCGGGAGATACGCAGTATTTT
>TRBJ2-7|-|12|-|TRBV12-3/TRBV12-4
CASSLRDGEQYF
TGTGCCAGCAGTCTCCGGGATGGCGAGCAGTACTTC
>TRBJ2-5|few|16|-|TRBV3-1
CASSREIGTPQETQYF
TGTGCCAGCAGCCGCGAAATTGGGACTCCACAAGAGACCCAGTACTTC
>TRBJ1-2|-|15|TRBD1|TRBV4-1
CASSQRGQGVRGYTF
TGCGCCAGCAGCCAAAGAGGACAGGGGGTTCGTGGCTACACCTTC
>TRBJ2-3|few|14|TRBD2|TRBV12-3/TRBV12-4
CAIAREASTDTQYF
TGTGCCATCGCCCGGGAGGCGAGCACAGATACGCAGTATTTT
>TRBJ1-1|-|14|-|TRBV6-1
CASREETPGTEAFF
TGTGCCAGCAGAGAAGAAACCCCGGGCACTGAAGCTTTCTTT
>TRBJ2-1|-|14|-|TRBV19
CASKIGLRVSEQFF
TGTGCCAGTAAAATCGGACTACGTGTGAGTGAGCAGTTCTTC
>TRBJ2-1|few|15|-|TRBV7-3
CASSRGATPYNEQFF
TGTGCCAGCAGCCGAGGAGCTACCCCCTACAATGAGCAGTTCTTC
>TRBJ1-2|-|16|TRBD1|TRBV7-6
CASSSAGQGDYYGYTF
TGTGCCAGCAGCTCGGCCGGACAGGGGGATTACTATGGCTACACCTTC
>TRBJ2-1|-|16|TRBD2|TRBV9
CASSFKAGGPYNEQFF
TGTGCCAGCAGCTTCAAAGCGGGGGGGCCTTACAATGAGCAGTTCTTC
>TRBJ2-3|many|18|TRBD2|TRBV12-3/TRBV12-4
CASSLLGHGGASTDTQYF
TGTGCCAGCAGTTTATTGGGGCACGGGGGGGCTAGCACAGATACGCAGTATTTT
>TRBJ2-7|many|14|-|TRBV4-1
CASSQGAGSYEQYF
TGCGCCAGCAGCCAAGGGGCGGGATCCTACGAGCAGTACTTC
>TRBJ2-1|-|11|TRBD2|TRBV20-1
CSAERGSEQFF
TGCAGTGCTGAGCGGGGAAGTGAGCAGTTCTTC
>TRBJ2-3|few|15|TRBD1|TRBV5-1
CASSPGQGGADTQYF
TGCGCCAGCAGCCCCGGACAGGGGGGCGCAGATACGCAGTATTTT
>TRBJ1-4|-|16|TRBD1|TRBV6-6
CASSSPDRELNEKLFF
TGTGCCAGCAGTTCCCCGGACAGGGAGCTTAATGAAAAACTGTTTTTT
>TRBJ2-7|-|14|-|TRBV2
CASSEGLVVYEQYF
TGTGCCAGCAGTGAGGGGCTAGTCGTCTACGAGCAGTACTTC
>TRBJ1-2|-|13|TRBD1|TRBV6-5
CASSYRDSHGYTF
TGTGCCAGCAGTTACCGGGACAGTCATGGCTACACCTTC
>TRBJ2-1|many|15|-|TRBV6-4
CASSDSGGGYNEQFF
TGTGCCAGCAGTGACTCCGGGGGCGGGTACAATGAGCAGTTCTTC
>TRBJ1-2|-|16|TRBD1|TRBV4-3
CASSQDSARGTSGYTF
TGCGCCAGCAGCCAAGATTCGGCCAGGGGGACTAGTGGCTACACCTTC
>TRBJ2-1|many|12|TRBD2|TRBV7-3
CAGSGFYNEQFF
TGTGCCGGTAGCGGGTTCTACAATGAGCAGTTCTTC
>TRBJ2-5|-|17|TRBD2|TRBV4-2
CASSQEESGSFGETQYF
TGTGCCAGCAGCCAAGAAGAAAGCGGGAGTTTTGGAGAGACCCAGTACTTC
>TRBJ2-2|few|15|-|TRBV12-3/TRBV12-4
CASSFTPGYGGELFF
TGTGCCAGCAGTTTTACCCCAGGGTATGGCGGGGAGCTGTTTTTT
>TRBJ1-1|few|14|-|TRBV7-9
CASSLVQGDTEAFF
TGTGCCAGCAGCTTAGTGCAGGGAGACACTGAAGCTTTCTTT
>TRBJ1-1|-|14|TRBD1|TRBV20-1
CSARGTGGDTEAFF
TGCAGTGCTCGCGGTACAGGGGGGGACACTGAAGCTTTCTTT
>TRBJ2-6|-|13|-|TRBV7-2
CASSQDGANVLTF
TGTGCCAGCAGCCAGGATGGGGCCAACGTCCTGACTTTC
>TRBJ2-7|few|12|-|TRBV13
CASSFDRLEQYF
TGTGCCAGCAGCTTCGATCGTCTCGAGCAGTACTTC
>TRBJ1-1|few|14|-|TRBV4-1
CASSQVGGGTEAFF
TGCGCCAGCAGCCAAGTAGGAGGGGGCACTGAAGCTTTCTTT
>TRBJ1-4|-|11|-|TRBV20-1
CSASLVEKLFF
TGCAGTGCTAGTCTGGTCGAAAAACTGTTTTTT
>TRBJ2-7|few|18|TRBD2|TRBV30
CAWSVLNPSGRNSYEQYF
TGTGCCTGGAGTGTACTCAACCCTAGCGGGAGGAACTCCTACGAGCAGTACTTC
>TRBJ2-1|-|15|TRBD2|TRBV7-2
CASSLASGRHNEQFF
TGTGCCAGCAGCTTAGCTAGCGGGAGGCATAATGAGCAGTTCTTC